The present entry profiles one T cell receptor beta chain with its context. It was with 60 Vbeta and 13 Jbeta primers that the PCR ran. Clones were read by immunoSEQ multiplex PCR, and TCRdb kept only the in-frame ones, dropping some. There are 150,000 to 200,000 clones in the sample; roughly three quarters occur only once, and 2.5% lies in the top ten. The CDR3 sequence is 13 residues long. The germline V gene has CDR1 LNHDA and CDR2 SQIVND (reference sequence). V was shortened by 5 bases and J by 4 bases, with 9 bases between the two germline ends. This entry comes from a study of cytomegalovirus exposure and HLA in healthy donors. About the research overall: There were 90 million to 130 million unique TCR beta sequences, drawn from about 190 million T cells, in an earlier analysis.

The source is a woman aged 30 to 39 in good health and CMV-seropositive. The chain employs TRBV19 and TRBJ1-5; D gene uncertain. Sequencing input: PBMCs. In DNA form, the CDR3 reads TGTGCCAGTAGTGCGCGGTATAATCAGCCCCAGCATTTT. This sequence encodes CASSARYNQPQHF.